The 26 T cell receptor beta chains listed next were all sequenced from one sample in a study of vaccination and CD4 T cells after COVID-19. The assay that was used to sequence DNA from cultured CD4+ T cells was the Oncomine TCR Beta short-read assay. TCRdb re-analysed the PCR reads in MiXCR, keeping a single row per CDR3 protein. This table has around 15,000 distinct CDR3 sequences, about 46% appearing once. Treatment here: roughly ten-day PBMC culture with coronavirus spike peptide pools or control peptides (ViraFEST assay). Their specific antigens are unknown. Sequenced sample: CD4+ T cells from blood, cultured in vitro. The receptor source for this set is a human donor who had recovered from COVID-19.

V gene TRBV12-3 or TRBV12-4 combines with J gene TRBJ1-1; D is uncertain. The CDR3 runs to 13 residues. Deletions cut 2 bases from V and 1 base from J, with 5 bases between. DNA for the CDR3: TGTGCCAGCAGTTTACCCAGGAACACTGAAGCTTTCTTT. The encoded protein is CASSLPRNTEAFF.

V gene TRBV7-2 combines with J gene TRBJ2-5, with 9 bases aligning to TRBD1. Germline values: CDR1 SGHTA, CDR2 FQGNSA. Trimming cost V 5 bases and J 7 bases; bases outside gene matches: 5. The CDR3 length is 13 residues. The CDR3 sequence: CASSTGGWGTQYF. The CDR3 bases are TGTGCCAGCAGCACAGGGGGCTGGGGGACCCAGTACTTC.

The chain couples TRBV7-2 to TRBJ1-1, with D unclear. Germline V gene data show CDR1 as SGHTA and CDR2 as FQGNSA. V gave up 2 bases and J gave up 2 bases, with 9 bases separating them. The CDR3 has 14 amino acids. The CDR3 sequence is CASSLLWVNTEAFF. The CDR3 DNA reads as TGTGCCAGCAGCTTATTGTGGGTAAACACTGAAGCTTTCTTT.

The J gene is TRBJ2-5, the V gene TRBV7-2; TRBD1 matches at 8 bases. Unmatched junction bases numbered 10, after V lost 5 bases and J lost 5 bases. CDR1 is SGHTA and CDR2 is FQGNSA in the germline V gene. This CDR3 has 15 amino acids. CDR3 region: CASSVDRGLMETQYF. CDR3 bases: TGTGCCAGCAGCGTAGACAGGGGTTTAATGGAGACCCAGTACTTC.

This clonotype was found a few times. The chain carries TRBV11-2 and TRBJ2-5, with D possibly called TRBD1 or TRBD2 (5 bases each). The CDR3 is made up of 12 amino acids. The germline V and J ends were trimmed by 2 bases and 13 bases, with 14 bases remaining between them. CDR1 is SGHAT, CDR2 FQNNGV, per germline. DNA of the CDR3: TGTGCCAGCAGCTTAAATCGGGGACCTACGTACTTC. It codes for CASSLNRGPTYF.

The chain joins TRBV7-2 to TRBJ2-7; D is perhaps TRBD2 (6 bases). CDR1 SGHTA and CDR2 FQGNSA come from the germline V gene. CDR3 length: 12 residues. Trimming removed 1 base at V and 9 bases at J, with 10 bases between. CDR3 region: CASSLEAGMQYF. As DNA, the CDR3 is TGTGCCAGCAGCTTAGAGGCGGGAATGCAGTACTTC.

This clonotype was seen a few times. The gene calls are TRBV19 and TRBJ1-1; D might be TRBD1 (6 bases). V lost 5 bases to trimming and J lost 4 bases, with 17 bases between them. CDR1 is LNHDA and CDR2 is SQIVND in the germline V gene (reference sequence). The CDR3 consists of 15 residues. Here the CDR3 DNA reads TGTGCCAGTAGTCTAAGGGGGGGCATGGGCACTGAAGCTTTCTTT. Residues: CASSLRGGMGTEAFF.

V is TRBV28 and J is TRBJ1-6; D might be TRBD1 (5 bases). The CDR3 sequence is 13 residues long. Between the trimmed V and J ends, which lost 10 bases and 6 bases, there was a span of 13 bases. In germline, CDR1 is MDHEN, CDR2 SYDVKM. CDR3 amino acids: CATEGATNSPLHF. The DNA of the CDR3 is TGTGCCACTGAAGGGGCAACTAATTCACCCCTCCACTTT.

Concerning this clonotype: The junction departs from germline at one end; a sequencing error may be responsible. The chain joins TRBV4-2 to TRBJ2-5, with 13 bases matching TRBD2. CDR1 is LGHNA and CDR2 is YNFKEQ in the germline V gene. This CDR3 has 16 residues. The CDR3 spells CVSSLGLAGTQETQYF. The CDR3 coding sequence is TGTGTCAGCAGCCTGGGACTAGCGGGGACTCAAGAGACCCAGTACTTC.

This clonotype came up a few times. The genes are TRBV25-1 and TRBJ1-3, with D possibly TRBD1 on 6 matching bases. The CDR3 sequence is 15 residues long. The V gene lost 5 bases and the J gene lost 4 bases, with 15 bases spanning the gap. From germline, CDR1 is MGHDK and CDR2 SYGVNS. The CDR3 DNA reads TGTGCCAGCAGTATTGGGGGGCAGAGAGGAAACACCATATATTTT. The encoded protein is CASSIGGQRGNTIYF.

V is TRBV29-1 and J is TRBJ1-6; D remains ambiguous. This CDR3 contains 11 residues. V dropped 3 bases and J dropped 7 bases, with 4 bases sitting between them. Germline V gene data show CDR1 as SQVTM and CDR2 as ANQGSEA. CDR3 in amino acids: CSVEVNSPLHF. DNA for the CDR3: TGCAGCGTTGAGGTCAATTCACCCCTCCACTTT.

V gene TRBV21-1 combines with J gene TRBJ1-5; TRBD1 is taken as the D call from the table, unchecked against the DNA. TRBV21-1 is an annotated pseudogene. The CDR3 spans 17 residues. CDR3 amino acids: CASSIREGGHHNQPQHF. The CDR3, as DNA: TGTGCCAGCAGCATTAGGGAAGGGGGCCATCACAATCAGCCCCAGCATTTT.

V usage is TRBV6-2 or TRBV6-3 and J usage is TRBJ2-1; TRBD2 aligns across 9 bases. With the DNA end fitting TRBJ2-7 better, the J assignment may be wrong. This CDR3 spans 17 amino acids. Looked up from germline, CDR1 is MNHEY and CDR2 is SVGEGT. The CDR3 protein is CASSYPTGGRALYEQYF. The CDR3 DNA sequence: TGTGCCAGCAGTTACCCAACGGGCGGGAGGGCCCTGTACGAGCAGTACTTC.

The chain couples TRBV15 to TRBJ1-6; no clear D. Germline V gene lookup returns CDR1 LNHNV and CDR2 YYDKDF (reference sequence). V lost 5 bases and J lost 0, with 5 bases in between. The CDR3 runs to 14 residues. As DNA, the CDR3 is TGTGCCACCAGCGGCAGCTCCTATAATTCACCCCTCCACTTT. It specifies CATSGSSYNSPLHF.

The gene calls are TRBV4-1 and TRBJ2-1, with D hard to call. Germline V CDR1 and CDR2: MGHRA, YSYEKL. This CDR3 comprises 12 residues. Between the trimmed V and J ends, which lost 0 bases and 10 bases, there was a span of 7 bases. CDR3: CASSQEGFEQFF. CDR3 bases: TGCGCCAGCAGCCAAGAGGGATTCGAGCAGTTCTTC.

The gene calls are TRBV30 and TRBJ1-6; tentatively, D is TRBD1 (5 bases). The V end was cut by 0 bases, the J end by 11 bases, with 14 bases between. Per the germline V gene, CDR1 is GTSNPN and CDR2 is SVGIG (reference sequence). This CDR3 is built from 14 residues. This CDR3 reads CAWSVSGLGPPLHF. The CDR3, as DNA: TGTGCCTGGAGTGTATCAGGGTTGGGTCCACCCCTCCACTTT. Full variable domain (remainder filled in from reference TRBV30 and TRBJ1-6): SQTIHQWPATLVQPVGSPLSLECTVEGTSNPNLYWYRQAAGRGLQLLFYSVGIGQISSEVPQNLSASRPQDRQFILSSKKLLLSDSGFYLCAWSVSGLGPPLHFGNGTRLTVT.

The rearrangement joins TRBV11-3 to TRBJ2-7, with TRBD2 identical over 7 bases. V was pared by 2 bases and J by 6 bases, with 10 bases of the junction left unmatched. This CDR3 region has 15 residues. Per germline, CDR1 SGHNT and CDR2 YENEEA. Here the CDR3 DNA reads TGTGCCAGCAGCTTATTTGCGGGCGGGAGCCTCGAGCAGTACTTC. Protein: CASSLFAGGSLEQYF. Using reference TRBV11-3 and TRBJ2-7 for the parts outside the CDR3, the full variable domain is EAGVVQSPRYKIIEKKQPVAFWCNPISGHNTLYWYLQNLGQGPELLIRYENEEAVDDSQLPKDRFSAERLKGVDSTLKIQPAELGDSAVYLCASSLFAGGSLEQYFGPGTRLTVT.

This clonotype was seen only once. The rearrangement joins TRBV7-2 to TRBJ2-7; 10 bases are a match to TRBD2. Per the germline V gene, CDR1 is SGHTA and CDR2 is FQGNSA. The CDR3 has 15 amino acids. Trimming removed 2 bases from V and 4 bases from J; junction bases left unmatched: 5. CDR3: CASSLPAGGRYEQYF. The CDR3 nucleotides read TGTGCCAGCAGCTTACCAGCGGGGGGGCGGTACGAGCAGTACTTC.

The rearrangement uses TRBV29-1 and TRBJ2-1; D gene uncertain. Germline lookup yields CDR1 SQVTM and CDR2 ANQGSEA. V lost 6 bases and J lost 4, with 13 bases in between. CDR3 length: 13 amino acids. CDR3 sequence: CSVQPELYNEQFF. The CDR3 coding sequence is TGCAGCGTGCAGCCCGAGTTGTACAATGAGCAGTTCTTC.

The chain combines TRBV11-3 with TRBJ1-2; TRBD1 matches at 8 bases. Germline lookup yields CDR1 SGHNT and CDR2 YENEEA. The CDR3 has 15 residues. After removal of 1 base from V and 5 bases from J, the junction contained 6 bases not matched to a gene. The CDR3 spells CASSLGQGMKYGYTF. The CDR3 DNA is TGTGCCAGCAGCTTAGGACAGGGGATGAAGTATGGCTACACCTTC.

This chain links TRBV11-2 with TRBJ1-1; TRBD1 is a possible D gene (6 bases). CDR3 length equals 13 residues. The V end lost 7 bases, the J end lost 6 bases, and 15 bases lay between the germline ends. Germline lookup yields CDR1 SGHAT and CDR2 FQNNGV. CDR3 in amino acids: CASTAHEGAEAFF. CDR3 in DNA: TGTGCCAGCACCGCCCACGAGGGGGCTGAAGCTTTCTTT. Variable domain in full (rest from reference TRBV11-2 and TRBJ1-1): EAGVAQSPRYKIIEKRQSVAFWCNPISGHATLYWYQQILGQGPKLLIQFQNNGVVDDSQLPKDRFSAERLKGVDSTLKIQPAKLEDSAVYLCASTAHEGAEAFFGQGTRLTVV.

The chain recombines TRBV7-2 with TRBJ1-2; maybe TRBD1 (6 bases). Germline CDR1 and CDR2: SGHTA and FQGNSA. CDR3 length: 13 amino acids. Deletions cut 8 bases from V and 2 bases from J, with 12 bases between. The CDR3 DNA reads TGTGCCAGCTGGCAGGGGAGAAACTATGGCTACACCTTC. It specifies CASWQGRNYGYTF.

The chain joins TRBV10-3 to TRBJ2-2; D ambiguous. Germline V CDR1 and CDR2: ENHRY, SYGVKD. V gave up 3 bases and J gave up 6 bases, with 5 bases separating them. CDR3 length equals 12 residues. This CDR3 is CAISDKAGELFF. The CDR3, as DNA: TGTGCCATCAGTGACAAGGCCGGGGAGCTGTTTTTT.

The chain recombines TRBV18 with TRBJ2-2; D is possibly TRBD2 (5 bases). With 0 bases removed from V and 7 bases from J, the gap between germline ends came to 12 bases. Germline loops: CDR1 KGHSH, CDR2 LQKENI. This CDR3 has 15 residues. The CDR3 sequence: CASSPPVALGGELFF. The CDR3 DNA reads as TGTGCCAGCTCACCACCGGTAGCGTTGGGCGGGGAGCTGTTTTTT.

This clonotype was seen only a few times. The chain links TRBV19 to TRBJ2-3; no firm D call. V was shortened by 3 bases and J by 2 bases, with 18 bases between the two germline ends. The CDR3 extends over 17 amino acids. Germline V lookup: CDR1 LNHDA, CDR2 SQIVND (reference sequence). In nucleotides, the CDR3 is TGTGCCAGTAGTATTATTCATTCGGGCCTCTTCACAGATACGCAGTATTTT. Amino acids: CASSIIHSGLFTDTQYF.

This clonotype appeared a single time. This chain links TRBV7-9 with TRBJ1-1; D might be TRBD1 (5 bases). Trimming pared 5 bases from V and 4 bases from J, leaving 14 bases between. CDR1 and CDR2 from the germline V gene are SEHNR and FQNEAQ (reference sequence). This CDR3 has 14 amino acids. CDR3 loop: CASSLGGRRTEAFF. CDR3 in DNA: TGTGCCAGCAGCCTGGGGGGGAGGCGCACTGAAGCTTTCTTT.